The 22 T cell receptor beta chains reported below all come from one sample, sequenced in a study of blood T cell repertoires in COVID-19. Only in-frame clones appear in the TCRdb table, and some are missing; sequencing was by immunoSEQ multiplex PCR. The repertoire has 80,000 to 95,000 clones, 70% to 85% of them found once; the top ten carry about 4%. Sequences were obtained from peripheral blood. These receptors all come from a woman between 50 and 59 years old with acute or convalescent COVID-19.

The CDR3 DNA reads as TGCGCCAGCTCCGTGGGAGGTCCGGGTCAGCCCCAGCATTTT. This gives the protein CASSVGGPGQPQHF. The chain couples TRBV5-1 to TRBJ1-5; D not resolved. Germline V gives CDR1 SGHRS, CDR2 YFSETQ. This CDR3 spans 14 amino acids. Trimming took 7 bases from V and 6 from J, leaving 17 bases between them.

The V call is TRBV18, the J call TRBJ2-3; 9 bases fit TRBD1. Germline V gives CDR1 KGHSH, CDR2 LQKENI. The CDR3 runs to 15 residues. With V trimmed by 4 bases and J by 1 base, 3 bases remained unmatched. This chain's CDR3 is CASSRRTGGTDTQYF. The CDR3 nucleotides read TGTGCCAGCTCACGACGGACAGGGGGCACAGATACGCAGTATTTT.

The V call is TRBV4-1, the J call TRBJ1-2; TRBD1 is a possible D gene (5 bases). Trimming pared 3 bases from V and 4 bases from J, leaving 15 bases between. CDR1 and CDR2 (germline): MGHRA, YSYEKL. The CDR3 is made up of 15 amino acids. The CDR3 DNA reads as TGCGCCAGCAGCCAGGAATTACAGGCTCTCTATGGCTACACCTTC. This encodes CASSQELQALYGYTF.

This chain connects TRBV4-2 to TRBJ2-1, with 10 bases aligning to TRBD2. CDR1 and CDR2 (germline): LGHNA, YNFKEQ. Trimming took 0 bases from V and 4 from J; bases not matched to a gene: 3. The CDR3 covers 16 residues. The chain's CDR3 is CASSQDQTSGYNEQFF. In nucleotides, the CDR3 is TGTGCCAGCAGCCAAGATCAGACTAGCGGGTACAATGAGCAGTTCTTC.

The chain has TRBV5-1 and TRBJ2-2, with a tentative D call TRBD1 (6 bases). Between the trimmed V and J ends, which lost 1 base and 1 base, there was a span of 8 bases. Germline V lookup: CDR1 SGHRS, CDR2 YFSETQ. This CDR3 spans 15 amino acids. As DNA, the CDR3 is TGCGCCAGCAGCTTGTTACAGGGGAACACCGGGGAGCTGTTTTTT. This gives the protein CASSLLQGNTGELFF.

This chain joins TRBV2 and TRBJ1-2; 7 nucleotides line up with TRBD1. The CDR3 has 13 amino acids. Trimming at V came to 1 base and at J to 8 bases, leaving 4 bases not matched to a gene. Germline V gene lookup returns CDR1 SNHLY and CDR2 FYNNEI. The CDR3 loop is CASSEGGQRGYTF. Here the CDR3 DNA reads TGTGCCAGCAGTGAAGGGGGACAGAGGGGCTACACCTTC.

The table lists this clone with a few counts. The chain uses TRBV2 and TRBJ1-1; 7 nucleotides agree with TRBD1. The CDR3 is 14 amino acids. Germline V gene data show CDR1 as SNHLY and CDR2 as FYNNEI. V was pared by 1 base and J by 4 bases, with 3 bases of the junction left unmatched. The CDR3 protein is CASSEGQGVTEAFF. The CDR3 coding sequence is TGTGCCAGCAGTGAAGGACAGGGAGTCACTGAAGCTTTCTTT.

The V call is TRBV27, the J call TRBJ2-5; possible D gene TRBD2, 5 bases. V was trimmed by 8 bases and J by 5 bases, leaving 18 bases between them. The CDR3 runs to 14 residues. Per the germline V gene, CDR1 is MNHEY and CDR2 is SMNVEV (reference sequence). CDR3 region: CASRPLGRGETQYF. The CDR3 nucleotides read TGTGCCAGCCGACCGCTAGGGCGCGGGGAGACCCAGTACTTC.

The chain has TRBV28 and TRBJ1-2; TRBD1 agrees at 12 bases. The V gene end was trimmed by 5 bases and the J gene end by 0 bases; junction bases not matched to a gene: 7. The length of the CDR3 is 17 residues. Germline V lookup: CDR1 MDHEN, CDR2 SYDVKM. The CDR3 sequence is CASSLGTGGKANYGYTF. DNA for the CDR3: TGTGCCAGCAGTCTCGGGACAGGGGGCAAGGCTAACTATGGCTACACCTTC.

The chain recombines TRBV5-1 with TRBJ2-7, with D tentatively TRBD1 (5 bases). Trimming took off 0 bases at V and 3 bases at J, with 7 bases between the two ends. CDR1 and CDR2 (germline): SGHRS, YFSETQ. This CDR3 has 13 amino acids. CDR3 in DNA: TGCGCCAGCAGCTTGGCGACAGACTACGAGCAGTACTTC. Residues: CASSLATDYEQYF.

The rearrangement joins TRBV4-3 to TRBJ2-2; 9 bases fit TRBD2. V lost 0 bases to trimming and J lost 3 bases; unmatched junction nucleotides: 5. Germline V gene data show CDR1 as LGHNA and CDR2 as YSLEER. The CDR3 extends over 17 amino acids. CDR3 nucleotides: TGCGCCAGCAGCCAAGATCTTAGCGGGGGCTACACCGGGGAGCTGTTTTTT. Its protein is CASSQDLSGGYTGELFF.

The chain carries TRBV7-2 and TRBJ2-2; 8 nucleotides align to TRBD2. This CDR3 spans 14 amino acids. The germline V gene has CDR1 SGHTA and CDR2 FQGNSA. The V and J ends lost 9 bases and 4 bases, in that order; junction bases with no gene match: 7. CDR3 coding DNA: TGTGCCAGTCTCATCGGGGGGGCCACCGGGGAGCTGTTTTTT. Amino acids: CASLIGGATGELFF.

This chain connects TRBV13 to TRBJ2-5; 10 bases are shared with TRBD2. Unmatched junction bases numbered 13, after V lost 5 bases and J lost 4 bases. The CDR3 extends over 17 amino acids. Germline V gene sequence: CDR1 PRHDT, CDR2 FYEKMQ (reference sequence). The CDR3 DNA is TGTGCCAGCAGCGGCGGTCTAGCGGGGGATCTGGTAGAGACCCAGTACTTC. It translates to CASSGGLAGDLVETQYF.

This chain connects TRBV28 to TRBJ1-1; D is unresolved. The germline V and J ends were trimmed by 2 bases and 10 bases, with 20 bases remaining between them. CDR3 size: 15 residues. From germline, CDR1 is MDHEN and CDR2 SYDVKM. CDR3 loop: CASSLTAIEMEGAFF. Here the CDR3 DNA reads TGTGCCAGCAGTTTAACGGCCATCGAGATGGAGGGAGCTTTCTTT.

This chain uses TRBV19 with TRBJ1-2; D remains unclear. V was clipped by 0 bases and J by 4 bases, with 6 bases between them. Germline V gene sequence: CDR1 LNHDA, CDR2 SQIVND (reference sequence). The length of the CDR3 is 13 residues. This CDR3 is CASSIEQFYGYTF. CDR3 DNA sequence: TGTGCCAGTAGTATAGAACAGTTCTATGGCTACACCTTC.

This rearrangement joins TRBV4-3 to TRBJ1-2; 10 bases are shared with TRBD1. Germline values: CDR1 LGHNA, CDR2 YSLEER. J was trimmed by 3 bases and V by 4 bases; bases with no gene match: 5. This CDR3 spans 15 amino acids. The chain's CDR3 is CASSPSDRGHYGYTF. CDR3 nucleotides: TGCGCCAGCAGCCCTTCAGACAGGGGGCACTATGGCTACACCTTC.

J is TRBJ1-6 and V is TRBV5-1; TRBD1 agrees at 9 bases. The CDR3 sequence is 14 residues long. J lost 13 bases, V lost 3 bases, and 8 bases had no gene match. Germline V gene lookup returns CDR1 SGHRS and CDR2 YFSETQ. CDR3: CASSSGQGREPLHF. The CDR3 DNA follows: TGCGCCAGCAGCTCCGGACAGGGGAGGGAGCCCCTCCACTTT.

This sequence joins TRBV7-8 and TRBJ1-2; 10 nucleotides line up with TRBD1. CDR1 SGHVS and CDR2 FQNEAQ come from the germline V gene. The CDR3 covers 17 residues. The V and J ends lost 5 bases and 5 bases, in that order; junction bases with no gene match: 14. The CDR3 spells CASSDRRTGGMGYGYTF. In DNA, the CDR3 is TGTGCCAGCAGCGATCGACGGACAGGGGGTATGGGTTATGGCTACACCTTC.

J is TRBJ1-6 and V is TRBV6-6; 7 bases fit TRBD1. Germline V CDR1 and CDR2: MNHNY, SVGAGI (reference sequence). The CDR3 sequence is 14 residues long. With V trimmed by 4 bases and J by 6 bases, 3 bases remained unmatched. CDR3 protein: CASSLGDSNSPLHF. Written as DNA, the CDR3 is TGTGCCAGCAGTTTGGGGGACAGTAATTCACCCCTCCACTTT.

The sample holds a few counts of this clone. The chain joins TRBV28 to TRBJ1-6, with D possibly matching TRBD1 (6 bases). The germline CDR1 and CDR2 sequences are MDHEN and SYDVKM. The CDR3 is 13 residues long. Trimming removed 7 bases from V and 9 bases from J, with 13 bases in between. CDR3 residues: CASTLQGSSPLHF. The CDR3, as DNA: TGTGCCAGCACCCTTCAGGGGAGTTCACCCCTCCACTTT.

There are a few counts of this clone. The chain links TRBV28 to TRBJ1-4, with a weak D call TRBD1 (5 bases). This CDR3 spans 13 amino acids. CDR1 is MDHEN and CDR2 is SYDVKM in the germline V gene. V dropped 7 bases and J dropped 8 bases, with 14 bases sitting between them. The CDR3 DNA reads TGTGCCAGCACCGGGACTGTGGTGGAAAAACTGTTTTTT. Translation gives CASTGTVVEKLFF.

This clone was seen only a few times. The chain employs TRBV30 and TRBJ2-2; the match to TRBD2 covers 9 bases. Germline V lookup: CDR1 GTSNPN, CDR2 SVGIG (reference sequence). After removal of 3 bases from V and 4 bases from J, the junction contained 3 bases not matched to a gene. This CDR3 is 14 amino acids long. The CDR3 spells CAWRGAGGTGELFF. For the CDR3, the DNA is TGTGCCTGGAGAGGAGCGGGGGGCACCGGGGAGCTGTTTTTT.